The sequence of this TCR beta chain was determined in a study of shared clonotypes between healthy human individuals. V shed 0 bases and J shed 5 bases, with 3 bases lying between them. The CDR3 runs to 11 residues. The germline V gene has CDR1 SGHKS and CDR2 YYEKEE (reference sequence). TCRdb keeps only in-frame clones here, not all; method: immunoSEQ multiplex PCR. Of over a million clones in the sample, around 76% were seen once. About this clone: This could be a read error, since a much larger clone is one nucleotide away.

This sequence originates from a man between 18 and 29 years old in good health. The rearrangement joins TRBV5-5 to TRBJ2-7; no firm D call. The specimen sequenced was memory CD4+ T cells sorted from blood. Subset defined: CD45RA-negative fraction. The CDR3 is CASSLVDEQYF. Here the CDR3 DNA reads TGTGCCAGCAGCTTGGTGGACGAGCAGTACTTC.